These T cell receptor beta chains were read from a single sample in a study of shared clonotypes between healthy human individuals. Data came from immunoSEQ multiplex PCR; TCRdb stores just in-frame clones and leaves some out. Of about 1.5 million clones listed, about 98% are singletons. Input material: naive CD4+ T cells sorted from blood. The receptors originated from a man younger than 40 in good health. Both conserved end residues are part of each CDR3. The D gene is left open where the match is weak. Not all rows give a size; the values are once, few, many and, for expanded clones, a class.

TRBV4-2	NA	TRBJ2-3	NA	CASSRSQAEGEDTQYF	TGTGCCAGCAGCCGGTCCCAAGCGGAGGGGGAGGATACGCAGTATTTT
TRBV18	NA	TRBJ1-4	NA	CASSPEAANEKLFF	TGTGCCAGCTCACCGGAGGCGGCTAATGAAAAACTGTTTTTT
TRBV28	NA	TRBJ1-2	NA	CASSLAQYGYTF	TGTGCCAGCAGTCTGGCCCAGTATGGCTACACCTTC
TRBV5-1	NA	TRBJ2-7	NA	CASSSGPTQYEQYF	TGCGCCAGCAGCTCCGGACCAACTCAATACGAGCAGTACTTC
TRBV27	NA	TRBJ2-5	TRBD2	CASSPAGGHFEETQYF	TGTGCCAGCAGTCCGGCGGGGGGCCACTTCGAAGAGACCCAGTACTTC
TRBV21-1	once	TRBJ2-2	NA	CASSKVGSNTGELFF	TGTGCCAGCAGCAAAGTGGGCAGCAACACCGGGGAGCTGTTTTTT
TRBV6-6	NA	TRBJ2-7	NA	CASKRSGGDYEQYF	TGTGCCAGCAAGCGGTCTGGGGGAGACTACGAGCAGTACTTC
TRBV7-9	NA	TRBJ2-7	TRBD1	CASSLPNPGQGMGSYEQYF	TGTGCCAGCAGCTTACCTAATCCGGGACAGGGGATGGGATCCTACGAGCAGTACTTC
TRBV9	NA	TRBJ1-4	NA	CASSVGQVTTNEKLFF	TGTGCCAGCAGCGTAGGGCAGGTGACAACTAATGAAAAACTGTTTTTT
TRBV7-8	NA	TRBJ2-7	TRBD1	CASELRDRSFGEQYF	TGTGCCAGCGAACTACGGGACAGGTCTTTCGGGGAGCAGTACTTC
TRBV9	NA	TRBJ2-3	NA	CASSVAGRALADTQYF	TGTGCCAGCAGCGTAGCCGGCAGGGCCTTGGCAGATACGCAGTATTTT
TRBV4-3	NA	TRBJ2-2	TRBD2	CASSQELAGVTGELFF	TGCGCCAGCAGCCAAGAGCTAGCGGGAGTCACCGGGGAGCTGTTTTTT
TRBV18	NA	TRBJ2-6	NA	CASSPGFEANVLTF	TGTGCCAGCTCACCGGGGTTCGAGGCCAACGTCCTGACTTTC
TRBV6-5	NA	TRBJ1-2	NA	CASSYGGANYGYTF	TGTGCCAGCAGTTACGGGGGGGCTAACTATGGCTACACCTTC
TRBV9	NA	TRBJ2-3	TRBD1	CASSVRTGGTDTQYF	TGTGCCAGCAGCGTAAGGACAGGGGGCACAGATACGCAGTATTTT
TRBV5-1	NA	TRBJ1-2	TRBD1	CASSLTGTGPWGYTF	TGCGCCAGCAGCCTAACCGGGACAGGGCCTTGGGGCTACACCTTC
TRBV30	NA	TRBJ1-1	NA	CASGGRGNTEAFF	TGTGCCTCCGGGGGGAGGGGGAACACTGAAGCTTTCTTT
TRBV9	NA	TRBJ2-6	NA	CASSEGGPGANVLTF	TGTGCCAGCAGCGAGGGGGGCCCTGGGGCCAACGTCCTGACTTTC
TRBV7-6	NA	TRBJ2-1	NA	CASSYLSGYYNEQFF	TGTGCCAGCAGCTATCTTAGCGGTTACTACAATGAGCAGTTCTTC
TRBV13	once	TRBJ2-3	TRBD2	CASSLGRSKLAADTQYF	TGTGCCAGCAGCTTAGGCCGTAGTAAGCTAGCGGCAGATACGCAGTATTTT
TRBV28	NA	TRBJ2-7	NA	CASSPPDLYEQYF	TGTGCCAGCAGCCCCCCGGACCTATACGAGCAGTACTTC
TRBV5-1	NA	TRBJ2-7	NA	CANSRASRDGSSYEQYF	TGCGCCAACAGCCGAGCGTCCCGGGACGGGAGCTCCTACGAGCAGTACTTC
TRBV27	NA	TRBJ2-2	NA	CASSHPGPGELFF	TGTGCCAGCAGTCACCCTGGTCCCGGGGAGCTGTTTTTT
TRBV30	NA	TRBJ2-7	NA	CAWSPSGLGEQYF	TGTGCCTGGAGTCCGTCCGGGTTAGGCGAGCAGTACTTC
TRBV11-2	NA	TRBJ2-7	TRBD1	CASSFFSRPTGASSYEQYF	TGTGCCAGCAGCTTCTTCTCAAGGCCGACAGGGGCCAGCTCCTACGAGCAGTACTTC
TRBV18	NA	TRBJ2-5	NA	CASSPGAEEETQYF	TGTGCCAGCTCACCTGGGGCAGAGGAAGAGACCCAGTACTTC
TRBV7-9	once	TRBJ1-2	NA	CASSLELGWYGYTF	TGTGCCAGCAGCTTAGAACTGGGATGGTATGGCTACACCTTC
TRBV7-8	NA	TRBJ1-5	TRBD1	CASSSDRITHQPQHF	TGTGCCAGCAGCTCGGACAGGATAACTCATCAGCCCCAGCATTTT
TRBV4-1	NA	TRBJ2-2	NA	CASSQVENGELFF	TGCGCCAGCAGCCAAGTGGAGAACGGGGAGCTGTTTTTT
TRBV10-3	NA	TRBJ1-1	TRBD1	CAIRGTGSTEAFF	TGTGCCATCAGGGGGACAGGGTCCACTGAAGCTTTCTTT
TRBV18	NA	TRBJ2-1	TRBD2	CASSRVTSYGNEQFF	TGTGCCAGCTCACGCGTGACTAGCTATGGCAATGAGCAGTTCTTC
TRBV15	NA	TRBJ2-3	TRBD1	CATSTPQGAWGTDTQYF	TGTGCCACCAGCACCCCCCAGGGGGCGTGGGGCACAGATACGCAGTATTTT
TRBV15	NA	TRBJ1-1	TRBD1	CATSSGTGWGTEAFF	TGTGCCACCAGCAGCGGGACAGGGTGGGGCACTGAAGCTTTCTTT
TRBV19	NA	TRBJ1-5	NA	CASSIHSVLSQPQHF	TGTGCCAGTAGTATCCACTCCGTATTAAGTCAGCCCCAGCATTTT
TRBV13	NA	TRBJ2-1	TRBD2	CASRMGGRYLNNEQFF	TGTGCCAGCAGAATGGGAGGGCGGTACCTTAACAATGAGCAGTTCTTC